The 31 T cell receptor beta chains listed next were all sequenced from one sample in a study of blood T cell repertoires in COVID-19. The table came from immunoSEQ multiplex PCR; TCRdb's copy has only in-frame clones and leaves some out. The repertoire holds about 460,000 clones, approximately 86% seen once, with 7% to 10% in the top ten. Sequencing was carried out using PBMCs or T cells enriched from blood (not recorded which). The receptors were gathered from a woman aged 60-70 years who had recovered from COVID-19.

In nucleotides, the CDR3 is TGTGCCAGCAGCTTGCCTGGGACTCACTATGGCTACACCTTC. Protein product: CASSLPGTHYGYTF. The chain recombines TRBV5-4 with TRBJ1-2; maybe TRBD1 (5 bases). The CDR3 has 14 residues. Trimming removed 1 base at V and 3 bases at J, with 10 bases between. Germline V gives CDR1 SGHNT, CDR2 YYREEE (reference sequence). The full variable domain, with the rest looked up from reference TRBV5-4 and TRBJ1-2, is ETGVTQSPTHLIKTRGQQVTLRCSSQSGHNTVSWYQQALGQGPQFIFQYYREEENGRGNFPPRFSGLQFPNYSSELNVNALELDDSALYLCASSLPGTHYGYTFGSGTRLTVV.

The chain employs TRBV10-2 and TRBJ1-4; no clear D gene. This CDR3 has 14 residues. Trimming removed 3 bases at V and 4 bases at J, with 9 bases between. Germline values: CDR1 WSHSY, CDR2 SAAADI. The CDR3 nucleotides read TGCGCCAGCAGTGATAGAAGTAGTAATGAAAAACTGTTTTTT. Translating it yields CASSDRSSNEKLFF.

This chain joins TRBV6-5 and TRBJ1-2; D uncertain. The CDR3 length is 11 residues. Trimming took 4 bases from V and 4 from J, leaving 4 bases between them. In germline, CDR1 is MNHEY, CDR2 SVGAGI. The CDR3 loop reads CASSSLYGYTF. In nucleotides, the CDR3 is TGTGCCAGCAGTTCCCTCTATGGCTACACCTTC.

J is TRBJ1-4 and V is TRBV2; D ambiguous. The V end was cut by 6 bases, the J end by 0 bases, with 14 bases between. Germline-derived CDR1 and CDR2 are SNHLY and FYNNEI. CDR3 length: 16 residues. The DNA for the CDR3 is TGTGCCAGCAGATCCCCCCTGCCTACAACTAATGAAAAACTGTTTTTT. It is translated as CASRSPLPTTNEKLFF.

The rearrangement joins TRBV11-3 to TRBJ2-2; possible D gene TRBD2, 6 bases. Trimming shortened V by 3 bases and J by 0 bases, and 8 bases separated the two germline ends. CDR3 size: 15 residues. Germline V gene lookup returns CDR1 SGHNT and CDR2 YENEEA. This CDR3 is CASSLGGANTGELFF. CDR3 nucleotide sequence: TGTGCCAGCAGCTTGGGAGGCGCGAACACCGGGGAGCTGTTTTTT.

V is TRBV7-9 and J is TRBJ1-2; possible D gene TRBD1, 5 bases. CDR1 and CDR2 from the germline V gene are SEHNR and FQNEAQ (reference sequence). The CDR3 totals 12 residues. V gave up 5 bases and J gave up 8 bases, with 12 bases separating them. This CDR3 reads CASSIRTSGYTF. The CDR3, as DNA: TGTGCCAGCAGCATCCGGACAAGCGGCTACACCTTC.

The chain uses TRBV5-4 and TRBJ1-1, with a tentative D call TRBD1 (5 bases). The germline CDR1 and CDR2 sequences are SGHNT and YYREEE (reference sequence). This CDR3 has 14 residues. Trimming took 6 bases from V and 4 from J, leaving 16 bases between them. The CDR3 here is CASTGHHKTTEAFF. CDR3 nucleotides: TGTGCCAGCACCGGACACCACAAAACCACTGAAGCTTTCTTT.

The V call is TRBV5-1, the J call TRBJ1-2; D is unclear. The CDR3 is 14 amino acids. Deletions cut 0 bases from V and 6 bases from J, with 12 bases between. Germline-derived CDR1 and CDR2 are SGHRS and YFSETQ. The CDR3 region has the DNA TGCGCCAGCAGCTTGGCCGGGGTCTCGGATGGCTACACCTTC. Translated: CASSLAGVSDGYTF.

The CDR3 nucleotides read TGCGCCAGCAGCCCCGAAAGCTCCCCCTATGGCTACACCTTC. As protein: CASSPESSPYGYTF. The chain couples TRBV5-1 to TRBJ1-2; D gene uncertain. Germline CDR1 reads SGHRS; CDR2 reads YFSETQ. V was pared by 4 bases and J by 4 bases, with 14 bases between. The length of the CDR3 is 14 residues. Combining the CDR3 with reference TRBV5-1 and TRBJ1-2 gives the whole variable domain KAGVTQTPRYLIKTRGQQVTLSCSPISGHRSVSWYQQTPGQGLQFLFEYFSETQRNKGNFPGRFSGRQFSNSRSEMNVSTLELGDSALYLCASSPESSPYGYTFGSGTRLTVV.

This clone was seen a single time. The CDR3: CASSQGASGGWRQFF. As DNA, the CDR3 is TGTGCCAGCAGCCAAGGGGCTAGCGGGGGGTGGAGGCAGTTCTTC. The rearrangement links TRBV4-2 to TRBJ2-1, with 11 bases identical to TRBD2. Germline CDR1 reads LGHNA; CDR2 reads YNFKEQ. The CDR3 spans 15 residues. Trimming at V came to 1 base and at J to 12 bases, leaving 8 bases not matched to a gene.

Here the CDR3 DNA reads TGTGCCGGCCGGACAGCAAACTATGGCTACACCTTC. Protein: CAGRTANYGYTF. The chain links TRBV28 to TRBJ1-2, with a possible D match to TRBD1 (6 bases). There are 12 residues in the CDR3. Germline V lookup: CDR1 MDHEN, CDR2 SYDVKM. The V end lost 11 bases, the J end lost 2 bases, and 12 bases lay between the germline ends.

This rearrangement joins TRBV3-1 (or the pseudogene TRBV3-2) to TRBJ1-3; 12 nucleotides line up with TRBD1. J was trimmed by 7 bases and V by 0 bases; bases with no gene match: 13. CDR3 length equals 19 residues. CDR1 is LGHDT, CDR2 YNNKEL, per germline (reference sequence). The CDR3 sequence is CASSQEFSGGQGARNTIYF. The CDR3 nucleotides read TGTGCCAGCAGCCAAGAGTTCTCTGGGGGACAGGGGGCTAGGAACACCATATATTTT.

The genes are TRBV3-1 (or the pseudogene TRBV3-2) and TRBJ2-2; possibly TRBD1 for D (5 bases). V was clipped by 1 base and J by 4 bases, with 10 bases between them. The CDR3 runs to 15 residues. CDR1 and CDR2 (germline): LGHDT, YNNKEL (reference sequence). The CDR3 DNA reads as TGTGCCAGCAGCCAAGTCCCCAGGGTCACCGGGGAGCTGTTTTTT. It encodes CASSQVPRVTGELFF.

The genes are TRBV5-1 and TRBJ1-4, with 7 bases matching TRBD1. V was pared by 0 bases and J by 8 bases, with 10 bases of the junction left unmatched. CDR1 SGHRS and CDR2 YFSETQ come from the germline V gene. The CDR3 totals 16 residues. CDR3 sequence reads: CASSLVPQGGREKLFF. The CDR3 DNA is TGCGCCAGCAGCTTGGTACCGCAGGGGGGTCGGGAAAAACTGTTTTTT.

This clone was observed a few times. The chain has TRBV10-1 and TRBJ1-3, with a tentative D call TRBD1 (5 bases). Germline CDR1 WNHNN, CDR2 SYGVQD (reference sequence). CDR3 length: 14 amino acids. The V gene lost 5 bases and the J gene lost 0 bases, with 8 bases spanning the gap. The CDR3 DNA reads TGCGCCAGCAGTCACAGGAGCTCTGGAAACACCATATATTTT. This gives the protein CASSHRSSGNTIYF.

This chain joins TRBV11-2 and TRBJ2-1; D is perhaps TRBD1 (6 bases). The CDR3 is 15 amino acids. Germline-derived CDR1 and CDR2 are SGHAT and FQNNGV. Between the trimmed V and J ends, which lost 5 bases and 2 bases, there was a span of 13 bases. DNA of the CDR3: TGTGCCAGCAGCGCCAGACAGGCCACCTACAATGAGCAGTTCTTC. Amino acids: CASSARQATYNEQFF.

The rearrangement links TRBV7-9 to TRBJ1-4; possibly TRBD1 for D (6 bases). Trimming left V 1 base short and J 7 bases short, with 10 bases between. CDR1 and CDR2 (germline): SEHNR, FQNEAQ (reference sequence). This CDR3 region has 14 residues. The DNA for the CDR3 is TGTGCCAGCAGCTTAGACAGGGAGGGTGAAAAACTGTTTTTT. Its translation: CASSLDREGEKLFF.

The rearrangement links TRBV5-1 to TRBJ2-1, with D possibly being TRBD2 (5 bases). Germline-derived CDR1 and CDR2 are SGHRS and YFSETQ. The ends were cut back, 2 bases at V and 0 bases at J, with 12 bases in the middle. The CDR3 has 16 residues. CDR3 loop: CASSLRELVSYNEQFF. The CDR3 DNA follows: TGCGCCAGCAGCTTAAGGGAGTTAGTCTCCTACAATGAGCAGTTCTTC.

V gene TRBV5-1 combines with J gene TRBJ1-2; D unclear. The CDR3 loop spans 13 amino acids. Between the trimmed V and J ends, which lost 4 bases and 8 bases, there was a span of 15 bases. Germline CDR1 SGHRS, CDR2 YFSETQ. The CDR3 DNA reads TGCGCCAGCAGCACCGGAGGCCCCTGGGGCTACACCTTC. Translated: CASSTGGPWGYTF.

As regards this clone: The same CDR3 is also encoded by other DNA sequences in this sample. The chain employs TRBV3-1 (or the pseudogene TRBV3-2) and TRBJ2-3; no reliable D call. CDR3 size: 11 residues. Per the germline V gene, CDR1 is LGHDT and CDR2 is YNNKEL (reference sequence). Trimming removed 3 bases at V and 4 bases at J, with 2 bases between. CDR3 in amino acids: CASSHSDTQYF. The DNA for the CDR3 is TGTGCCAGCAGCCACTCAGATACGCAGTATTTT.

This sequence joins TRBV5-1 and TRBJ1-1, with a tentative D call TRBD1 (5 bases). This CDR3 contains 15 residues. V lost 2 bases to trimming and J lost 1 base, with 12 bases between them. The germline gives CDR1 SGHRS, CDR2 YFSETQ. In DNA form, the CDR3 reads TGCGCCAGCAGCTTCGATGGGGCTTGGAACACTGAAGCTTTCTTT. Its protein product is CASSFDGAWNTEAFF.

The V call is TRBV5-1, the J call TRBJ1-1; TRBD1 matches at 10 bases. Germline loops: CDR1 SGHRS, CDR2 YFSETQ. The CDR3 runs to 15 residues. The V gene end was trimmed by 0 bases and the J gene end by 7 bases; junction bases not matched to a gene: 6. The CDR3 spells CASSLVAGTGVEAFF. The CDR3 nucleotides read TGCGCCAGCAGCTTGGTGGCCGGGACAGGGGTTGAAGCTTTCTTT.

The chain links TRBV20-1 to TRBJ2-7, with D uncertain. Per germline, CDR1 DFQATT and CDR2 SNEGSKA (reference sequence). Trimming pared 5 bases from V and 6 bases from J, leaving 11 bases between. This CDR3 has 11 residues. CDR3 sequence reads: CSAPRAGEQYF. CDR3 coding DNA: TGCAGTGCTCCCCGAGCCGGCGAGCAGTACTTC.

The chain couples TRBV27 to TRBJ1-6, with 8 bases that match TRBD1. Germline CDR1 MNHEY, CDR2 SMNVEV (reference sequence). The CDR3 runs 14 residues. J lost 7 bases, V lost 4 bases, and 3 bases had no gene match. CDR3 sequence reads: CASSWTGTNSPLHF. For the CDR3, the DNA is TGTGCCAGCAGTTGGACAGGGACGAATTCACCCCTCCACTTT.

The chain recombines TRBV30 with TRBJ1-6, with D unresolved. The length of the CDR3 is 13 residues. The V gene's germline CDR1 is GTSNPN and CDR2 SVGIG (reference sequence). Trimming took 6 bases from V and 7 from J, leaving 13 bases between them. CDR3 protein: CACDPRGNSPLHF. The CDR3 region has the DNA TGTGCCTGCGATCCACGCGGAAATTCACCCCTCCACTTT.

The gene calls are TRBV3-1 (or the pseudogene TRBV3-2) and TRBJ1-4; tentatively, D is TRBD1 (5 bases). Germline values: CDR1 LGHDT, CDR2 YNNKEL (reference sequence). The length of the CDR3 is 14 residues. Trimming cost V 4 bases and J 5 bases, with 11 bases left between them. CDR3 sequence (DNA): TGTGCCAGCAGCCTACGACAGTCGAATGAAAAACTGTTTTTT. This sequence encodes CASSLRQSNEKLFF.

This clone was seen a handful of times. This chain connects TRBV2 to TRBJ1-4, with D perhaps TRBD1 (6 bases). Deletions cut 9 bases from V and 7 bases from J, with 15 bases between. The CDR3 spans 13 residues. The germline V gene has CDR1 SNHLY and CDR2 FYNNEI. The CDR3 DNA follows: TGTGCCAGTCACAGGGTAGGAGGTGAAAAACTGTTTTTT. Translating it yields CASHRVGGEKLFF.

This clone occurred a few times. The chain combines TRBV6-6 with TRBJ2-7; a possible D gene is TRBD2 (6 bases). V dropped 2 bases and J dropped 2 bases, with 10 bases sitting between them. Germline CDR1 MNHNY, CDR2 SVGAGI (reference sequence). This CDR3 comprises 14 residues. In nucleotides, the CDR3 is TGTGCCAGCAGTTACCTAGGGAGGCCCTACGAGCAGTACGTC. Its protein product is CASSYLGRPYEQYV.

The chain is built from TRBV19 and TRBJ1-2, with D possibly TRBD1 on 5 matching bases. This CDR3 has 15 amino acids. V lost 4 bases and J lost 2, with 14 bases in between. Per germline, CDR1 LNHDA and CDR2 SQIVND (reference sequence). The CDR3 spells CASSNSRTQNYGYTF. The CDR3 DNA is TGTGCCAGTAGTAACAGCAGGACACAAAACTATGGCTACACCTTC.

This clone was observed once. At one end, the junction sequence differs from germline, possibly due to a read error. The CDR3: CASRGQGTNFHEQYF. DNA of the CDR3: TGTGCTAGCAGGGGACAAGGGACGAATTTCCACGAGCAGTACTTC. The chain couples TRBV7-7 to TRBJ2-7; the D gene is possibly TRBD1 (6 bases). Germline values: CDR1 SSHAT, CDR2 FNYEAQ (reference sequence). The CDR3 totals 15 residues. The full variable domain, in which reference TRBV7-7 and TRBJ2-7 provide the parts outside the CDR3, is GAGVSQSPRYKVTKRGQDVTLRCDPISSHATLYWYQQALGQGPEFLTYFNYEAQPDKSGLPSDRFSAERPEGSISTLTIQRTEQRDSAMYRCASRGQGTNFHEQYFGPGTRLTVT.

This chain links TRBV6-5 with TRBJ1-2; tentatively, D is TRBD1 (6 bases). The CDR3 extends over 15 amino acids. Germline loops: CDR1 MNHEY, CDR2 SVGAGI. V dropped 0 bases and J dropped 2 bases, with 10 bases sitting between them. CDR3 DNA sequence: TGTGCCAGCAGTTACTCGGCCGGGACAAACTATGGCTACACCTTC. The encoded protein is CASSYSAGTNYGYTF.